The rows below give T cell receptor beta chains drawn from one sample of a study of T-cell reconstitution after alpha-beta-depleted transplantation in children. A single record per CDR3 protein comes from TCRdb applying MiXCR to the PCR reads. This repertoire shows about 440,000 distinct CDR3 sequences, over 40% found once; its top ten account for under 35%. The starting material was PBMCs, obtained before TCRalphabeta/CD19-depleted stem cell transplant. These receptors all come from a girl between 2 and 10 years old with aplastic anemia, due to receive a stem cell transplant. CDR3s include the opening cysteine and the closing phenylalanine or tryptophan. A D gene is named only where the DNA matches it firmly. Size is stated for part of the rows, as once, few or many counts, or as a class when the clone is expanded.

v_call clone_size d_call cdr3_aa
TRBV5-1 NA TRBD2 CASKPLAGAYNEQFF
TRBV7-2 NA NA CASSLSVTANTGELFF
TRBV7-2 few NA CASSSEASVRPDTQYF
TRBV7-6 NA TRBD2 CASSVRTSGGTNEQFF
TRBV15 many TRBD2 CATSRVGLAGGGSYEQYF
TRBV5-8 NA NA CASSLAEPSGYTF
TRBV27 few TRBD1 CASSDREPMNEQFF
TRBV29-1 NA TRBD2 CSVGGLAETYEQYF
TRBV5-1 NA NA CASSRFGGRGQETQYF
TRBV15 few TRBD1 CATRREGQGIYGYTF
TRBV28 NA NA CASSLRAGRRETQYF
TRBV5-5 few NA CASRTNWQGSGNGYTF
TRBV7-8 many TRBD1 CASGQGGLYLETQYF
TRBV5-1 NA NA CASSLAAVYGYTF
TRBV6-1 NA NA CASRARGFSNQPQHF